This TCR beta chain was sequenced for a study of blood T cell repertoires in COVID-19. Original processing notes: Amplified reference gene primers provided the basis for estimating nucleated cell counts. Libraries were prepared by immunoSEQ multiplex PCR; TCRdb keeps only in-frame clonotypes and omits some of them. The V and J calls and clone size are taken from that table; D and trimming were inferred from the DNA. The sample consists of about 78,000 clones, approximately 86% of them appearing once. The CDR3 consists of 13 residues. The germline V gene encodes CDR1 ENHRY and CDR2 SYGVKD. The germline V and J ends were trimmed by 7 bases and 5 bases, with 15 bases remaining between them.

The sequencing input was peripheral blood. The V gene is TRBV10-3, the J gene TRBJ2-7; a weak D match, TRBD1 (5 bases). The clonotype originates from a man aged 45-65 years with active or convalescent COVID-19. The CDR3 region is CAITDSGIHEQYF. For the CDR3, the DNA is TGTGCCATCACAGACAGTGGTATCCACGAGCAGTACTTC.